This TCR beta chain was identified during a study of shared clonotypes between healthy human individuals. This clone was recorded a few times. The repertoire was sequenced with immunoSEQ multiplex PCR; TCRdb's copy has only in-frame clones and lacks some. Of about 460,000 clones in the sample, roughly three quarters are singletons; the top ten hold around 12%. Sequencing was done on a sample of PBMCs. The clonotype originates from a woman aged 40-49 years in good health. Some clones in this sample may be carry-over from other donors' samples.

The CDR3 region has the DNA TGTGCCAGCAGTGCGGCTAGCGGGTGGGTTAAGCAGTTCTTC. This encodes CASSAASGWVKQFF. The chain combines TRBV2 with TRBJ2-1; TRBD2 agrees at 8 bases. The CDR3 runs 14 residues. Germline V lookup: CDR1 SNHLY, CDR2 FYNNEI. With 4 bases clipped from V and 11 bases from J, the junction kept 10 bases outside the gene matches.